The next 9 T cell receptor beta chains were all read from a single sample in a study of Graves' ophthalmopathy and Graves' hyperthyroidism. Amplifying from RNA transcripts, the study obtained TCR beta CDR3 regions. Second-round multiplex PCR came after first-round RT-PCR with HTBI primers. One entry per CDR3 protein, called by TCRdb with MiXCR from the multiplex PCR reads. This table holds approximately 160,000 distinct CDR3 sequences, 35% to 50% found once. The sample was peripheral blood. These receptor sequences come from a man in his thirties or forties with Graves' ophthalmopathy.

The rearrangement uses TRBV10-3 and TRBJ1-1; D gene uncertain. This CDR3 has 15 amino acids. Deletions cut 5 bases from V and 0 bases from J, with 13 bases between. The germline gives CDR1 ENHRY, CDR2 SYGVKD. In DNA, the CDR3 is TGTGCCATCAGTCCGTCCAGCACCATGAACACTGAAGCTTTCTTT. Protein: CAISPSSTMNTEAFF.

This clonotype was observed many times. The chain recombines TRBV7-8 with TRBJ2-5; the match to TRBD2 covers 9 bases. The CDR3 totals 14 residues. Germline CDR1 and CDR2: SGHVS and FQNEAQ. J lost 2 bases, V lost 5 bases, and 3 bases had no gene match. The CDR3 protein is CASSQAGGQETQYF. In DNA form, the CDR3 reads TGTGCCAGCAGCCAAGCGGGAGGACAAGAGACCCAGTACTTC.

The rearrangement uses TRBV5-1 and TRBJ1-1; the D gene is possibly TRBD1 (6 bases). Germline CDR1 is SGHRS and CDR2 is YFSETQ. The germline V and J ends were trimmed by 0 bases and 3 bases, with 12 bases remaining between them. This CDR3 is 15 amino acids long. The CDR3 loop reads CASSLGRGVDTEAFF. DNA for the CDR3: TGCGCCAGCAGCTTGGGCAGGGGAGTGGACACTGAAGCTTTCTTT. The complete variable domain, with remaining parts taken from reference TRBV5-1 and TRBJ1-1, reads KAGVTQTPRYLIKTRGQQVTLSCSPISGHRSVSWYQQTPGQGLQFLFEYFSETQRNKGNFPGRFSGRQFSNSRSEMNVSTLELGDSALYLCASSLGRGVDTEAFFGQGTRLTVV.

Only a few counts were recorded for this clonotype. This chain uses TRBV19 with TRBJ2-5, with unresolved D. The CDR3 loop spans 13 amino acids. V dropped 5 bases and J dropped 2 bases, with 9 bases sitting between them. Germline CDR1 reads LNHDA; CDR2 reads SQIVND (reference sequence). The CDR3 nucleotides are TGTGCCAGTAGTCTGGTCAGTCAAGAGACCCAGTACTTC. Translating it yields CASSLVSQETQYF.

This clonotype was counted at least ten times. Here the CDR3 reads CASSYLALAYEQYF. The CDR3 bases are TGTGCCAGCAGTTACCTAGCACTTGCCTACGAGCAGTACTTC. V and J are TRBV12-3 or TRBV12-4 and TRBJ2-7, with D perhaps matching TRBD2 (5 bases). The CDR3 has 14 residues. V was cut by 4 bases and J by 2 bases, with 12 bases left in between.

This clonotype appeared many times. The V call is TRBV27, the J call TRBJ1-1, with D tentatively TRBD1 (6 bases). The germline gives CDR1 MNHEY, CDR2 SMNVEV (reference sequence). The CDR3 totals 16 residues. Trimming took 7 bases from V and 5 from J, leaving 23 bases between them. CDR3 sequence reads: CASTPRTAPIGTEAFF. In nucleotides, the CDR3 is TGTGCCAGCACCCCTCGGACAGCCCCGATTGGTACTGAAGCTTTCTTT.

CDR3 sequence (DNA): TGTGCCAGCAGTTCCCGCCGGTTGGGCTTGAACACTGAAGCTTTCTTT. It is translated as CASSSRRLGLNTEAFF. V is TRBV6-2 or TRBV6-3 and J is TRBJ1-1; D ambiguous. The CDR3 sequence is 16 residues long. Germline CDR1 is MNHEY and CDR2 is SVGEGT. V was pared by 4 bases and J by 0 bases, with 15 bases between.

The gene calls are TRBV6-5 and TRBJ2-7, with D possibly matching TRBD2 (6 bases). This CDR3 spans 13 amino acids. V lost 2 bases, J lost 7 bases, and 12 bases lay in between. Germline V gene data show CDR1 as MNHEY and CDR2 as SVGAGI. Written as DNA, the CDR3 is TGTGCCAGCAGTTACGTCGCCGGGGGTGAGCAGTACTTC. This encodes CASSYVAGGEQYF.

The CDR3 coding sequence is TGCGCCAGCAGCCCTCTCTATAACTATGGCTACACCTTC. This codes for CASSPLYNYGYTF. J is TRBJ1-2 and V is TRBV4-1; D gene unclear. V was shortened by 4 bases and J by 1 base, with 7 bases between the two germline ends. Germline loops: CDR1 MGHRA, CDR2 YSYEKL. The CDR3 consists of 13 residues.